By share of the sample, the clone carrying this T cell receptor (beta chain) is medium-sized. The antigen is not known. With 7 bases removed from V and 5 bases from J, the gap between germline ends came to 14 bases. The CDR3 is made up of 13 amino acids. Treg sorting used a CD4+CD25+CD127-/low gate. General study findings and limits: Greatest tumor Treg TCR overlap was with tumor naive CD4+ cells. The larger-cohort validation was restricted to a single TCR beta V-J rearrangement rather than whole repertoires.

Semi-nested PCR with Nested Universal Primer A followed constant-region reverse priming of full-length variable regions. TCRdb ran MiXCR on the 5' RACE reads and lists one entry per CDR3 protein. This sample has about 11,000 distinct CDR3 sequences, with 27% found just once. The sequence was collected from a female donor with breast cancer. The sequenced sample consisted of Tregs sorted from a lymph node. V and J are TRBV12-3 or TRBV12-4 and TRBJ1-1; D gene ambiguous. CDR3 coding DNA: TGTGCCAGCACCATAGGAGGGAGAACTGAAGCTTTCTTT. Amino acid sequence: CASTIGGRTEAFF.